This T cell receptor (beta chain) was identified during a study of CDR3 diversity in severe acne. One entry per CDR3 protein, called by TCRdb with MiXCR from the PCR reads. This sample yields some 90,000 distinct CDR3 sequences, of which roughly 49% are seen a single time; around a tenth belongs to the top ten. Sequenced material: blood. The TCR originated in a male donor with severe acne vulgaris.

CDR3 DNA: TGTGCCAGCAGCGACCCCCGGACAGATAATTCACCCCTCCACTTT. This encodes CASSDPRTDNSPLHF. This sequence joins TRBV7-3 and TRBJ1-6; tentative D call: TRBD1 (6 bases). Germline V gene lookup returns CDR1 SGHTA and CDR2 FQGTGA. V lost 5 bases to trimming and J lost 5 bases, with 13 bases between them. The CDR3 runs 15 residues.